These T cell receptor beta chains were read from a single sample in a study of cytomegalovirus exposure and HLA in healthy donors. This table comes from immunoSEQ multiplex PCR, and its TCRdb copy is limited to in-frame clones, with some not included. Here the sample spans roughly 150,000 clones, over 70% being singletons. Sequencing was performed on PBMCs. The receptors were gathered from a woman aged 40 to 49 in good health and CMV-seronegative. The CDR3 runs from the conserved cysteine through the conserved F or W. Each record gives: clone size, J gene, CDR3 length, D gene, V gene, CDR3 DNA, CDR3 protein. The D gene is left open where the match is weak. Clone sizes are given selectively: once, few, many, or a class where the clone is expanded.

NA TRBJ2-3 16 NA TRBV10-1 TGCGCCAGCAGTGACGCTACCTCCGGGGGCACAGATACGCAGTATTTT CASSDATSGGTDTQYF
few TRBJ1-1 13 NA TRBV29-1 TGCAGCGTCCGACAAGAGGGGGACACTGAAGCTTTCTTT CSVRQEGDTEAFF
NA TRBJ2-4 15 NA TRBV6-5 TGTGCCAGCAGTCTCTCGAGGGCGGCCAAAAACATTCAGTACTTC CASSLSRAAKNIQYF
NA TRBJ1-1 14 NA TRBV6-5 TGTGCCAGCAGCCCCCCAGGGAAGGCCACTGAAGCTTTCTTT CASSPPGKATEAFF
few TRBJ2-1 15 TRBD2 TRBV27 TGTGCCAGCACCTTGGGACTAGCGGGAGCCAATGAGCAGTTCTTC CASTLGLAGANEQFF
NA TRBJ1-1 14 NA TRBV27 TGTGCCAGCAGACCGACAGGAGTGCACACTGAAGCTTTCTTT CASRPTGVHTEAFF
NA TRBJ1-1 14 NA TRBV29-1 TGCAGCGTTGATCGCCGGGGGGCGCGTGGTGAAGCTTTCTTT CSVDRRGARGEAFF
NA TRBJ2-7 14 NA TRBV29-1 TGCAGCGTTGTTACCGTAGCCCATACCTACGAGCAGTACTTC CSVVTVAHTYEQYF
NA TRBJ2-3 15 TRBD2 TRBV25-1 TGTGCCAGCAGTGCGCTCCCCACTAGCGCTGATACGCAGTATTTT CASSALPTSADTQYF
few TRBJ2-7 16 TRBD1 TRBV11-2 TGTGCCAGCAGCCTCACCGGGACAGGGGTTCAGGGCGAGCAGTACTTC CASSLTGTGVQGEQYF
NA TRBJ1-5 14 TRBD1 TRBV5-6 TGTGCCAGCAGCGAGGGACAGGGTGGTCAGCCCCAGCATTTT CASSEGQGGQPQHF